Given below is one T cell receptor (beta chain) in context. The CDR3 consists of 15 residues. Germline CDR1 MNHEY, CDR2 SMNVEV (reference sequence). The V and J ends lost 2 bases and 2 bases, in that order; junction bases with no gene match: 5. This entry comes from a study of blood T cell repertoires in COVID-19. The study assigned cohorts using participant-reported clinical history. Sequencing was performed with immunoSEQ multiplex PCR; in TCRdb, only in-frame clones are kept and a portion is missing. The sample carries fewer than 350,000 clones, roughly 85% recorded once. The sequencing input was PBMCs or T cells enriched from blood (not recorded which). This chain links TRBV27 with TRBJ2-5, with 7 bases matching TRBD2. The source of this sequence is a woman in her 30s who had been exposed to COVID-19. The DNA for the CDR3 is TGTGCCAGCAGTTTAAAGGCGGGGGAGCAAGAGACCCAGTACTTC. It specifies CASSLKAGEQETQYF.